This is a list of T cell receptor beta chains from one sample in a study of control samples from healthy donors and cancer patients. Sequenced by immunoSEQ multiplex PCR; TCRdb stores in-frame clones only, minus some. The sample records about 180,000 clones, over 85% being singletons. The sequenced material came from blood. The receptors here all came from a man aged 30 to 39 in good health. The CDR3 runs from the conserved cysteine through the conserved F or W. Fields, in order: clone size, J gene, D gene, V gene, CDR3 protein, CDR3 DNA. D genes are given only for firm matches. The listing skips clone size in some rows; elsewhere it reads once, few, many or a size class.

clone size: -; J gene: TRBJ2-1; D gene: TRBD1; V gene: TRBV3-1/TRBV3-2; CDR3 protein: CAARDRATSKETNEQFF; CDR3 DNA: TGTGCCGCCCGGGACAGGGCAACTAGCAAGGAGACGAATGAGCAGTTCTTC
clone size: -; J gene: TRBJ1-3; D gene: -; V gene: TRBV4-2; CDR3 protein: CASSQILGLSGNTIYF; CDR3 DNA: TGTGCCAGCAGCCAAATCCTGGGTCTCTCTGGAAACACCATATATTTT
clone size: -; J gene: TRBJ2-3; D gene: TRBD2; V gene: TRBV7-3; CDR3 protein: CASSSGFSPDTQYF; CDR3 DNA: TGTGCCAGCTCTAGCGGATTTTCACCAGATACGCAGTATTTT
clone size: -; J gene: TRBJ1-1; D gene: -; V gene: TRBV5-4; CDR3 protein: CASSLAETGMNTEAFF; CDR3 DNA: TGTGCCAGCAGCTTGGCCGAGACAGGCATGAACACTGAAGCTTTCTTT
clone size: once; J gene: TRBJ2-4; D gene: -; V gene: TRBV7-9; CDR3 protein: CASSLVMGLAGAKNIQYF; CDR3 DNA: TGTGCCAGCAGCTTAGTGATGGGCCTGGCAGGGGCCAAAAACATTCAGTACTTC
clone size: -; J gene: TRBJ2-7; D gene: TRBD2; V gene: TRBV29-1; CDR3 protein: CSAGTTYEQYF; CDR3 DNA: TGCAGCGCCGGGACTACCTACGAGCAGTACTTC
clone size: -; J gene: TRBJ2-7; D gene: TRBD2; V gene: TRBV5-1; CDR3 protein: CASSPSASGDYEQYF; CDR3 DNA: TGCGCCAGCAGCCCTAGCGCTAGCGGGGATTACGAGCAGTACTTC
clone size: -; J gene: TRBJ2-7; D gene: -; V gene: TRBV27; CDR3 protein: CASGPSGSYEQYF; CDR3 DNA: TGTGCCAGCGGCCCGAGCGGTAGCTACGAGCAGTACTTC
clone size: -; J gene: TRBJ2-7; D gene: -; V gene: TRBV24-1; CDR3 protein: CAPKSLAHPSYEQYF; CDR3 DNA: TGTGCCCCCAAATCTCTAGCCCACCCATCCTACGAGCAGTACTTC
clone size: once; J gene: TRBJ2-7; D gene: TRBD1; V gene: TRBV6-5; CDR3 protein: CASSLGQGPYEQYF; CDR3 DNA: TGTGCCAGCAGTTTGGGACAGGGGCCCTACGAGCAGTACTTC
clone size: -; J gene: TRBJ1-2; D gene: -; V gene: TRBV15; CDR3 protein: CATSLRSNGYTF; CDR3 DNA: TGTGCCACCAGCCTCCGGTCAAATGGCTACACCTTC
clone size: -; J gene: TRBJ2-7; D gene: -; V gene: TRBV5-1; CDR3 protein: CASSLAEGGGQYF; CDR3 DNA: TGCGCCAGCAGCTTGGCCGAGGGGGGAGGGCAGTACTTC
clone size: -; J gene: TRBJ2-2; D gene: -; V gene: TRBV5-1; CDR3 protein: CASRPTGTGGGELFF; CDR3 DNA: TGCGCCAGCAGACCTACAGGGACCGGTGGCGGGGAGCTGTTTTTT
clone size: -; J gene: TRBJ1-6; D gene: TRBD1; V gene: TRBV6-5; CDR3 protein: CASRTLGTVSSPLHF; CDR3 DNA: TGTGCCAGCAGAACATTGGGGACAGTGAGTTCACCCCTCCACTTT
clone size: -; J gene: TRBJ2-1; D gene: TRBD2; V gene: TRBV19; CDR3 protein: CASHAAGTSFNEQFF; CDR3 DNA: TGTGCCTCCCATGCCGCCGGGACTAGTTTTAATGAGCAGTTCTTC
clone size: -; J gene: TRBJ1-5; D gene: -; V gene: TRBV28; CDR3 protein: CAAAGSYSNQPQHF; CDR3 DNA: TGTGCCGCCGCGGGCAGTTATAGCAATCAGCCCCAGCATTTT
clone size: -; J gene: TRBJ1-1; D gene: -; V gene: TRBV30; CDR3 protein: CAWSVRVGPLGNTEAFF; CDR3 DNA: TGTGCCTGGAGTGTACGTGTGGGTCCCCTGGGCAACACTGAAGCTTTCTTT
clone size: -; J gene: TRBJ2-7; D gene: -; V gene: TRBV6-5; CDR3 protein: CASSYAGGGEHEQYF; CDR3 DNA: TGTGCCAGCAGTTACGCAGGGGGGGGTGAACACGAGCAGTACTTC
clone size: -; J gene: TRBJ1-1; D gene: -; V gene: TRBV5-1; CDR3 protein: CASSLGLGDMNTEAFF; CDR3 DNA: TGCGCCAGCAGCTTGGGTCTTGGTGACATGAACACTGAAGCTTTCTTT
clone size: -; J gene: TRBJ2-1; D gene: -; V gene: TRBV2; CDR3 protein: CASSVEGVRNEQFF; CDR3 DNA: TGTGCCAGCAGTGTCGAGGGAGTGCGCAATGAGCAGTTCTTC
clone size: -; J gene: TRBJ1-3; D gene: TRBD1; V gene: TRBV30; CDR3 protein: CAWSRQGPSGNTIYF; CDR3 DNA: TGTGCCTGGAGTCGACAGGGACCCTCTGGAAACACCATATATTTT
clone size: -; J gene: TRBJ2-5; D gene: -; V gene: TRBV19; CDR3 protein: CASSMGYGDRGETQYF; CDR3 DNA: TGTGCCAGTAGTATGGGGTACGGGGACCGTGGAGAGACCCAGTACTTC
clone size: once; J gene: TRBJ2-3; D gene: TRBD2; V gene: TRBV3-1/TRBV3-2; CDR3 protein: CASSSPTSGPSTDTQYF; CDR3 DNA: TGTGCCAGCAGCTCCCCTACTAGCGGGCCAAGCACAGATACGCAGTATTTT
clone size: -; J gene: TRBJ1-5; D gene: TRBD1; V gene: TRBV6-5; CDR3 protein: CASSSDREAQPQHF; CDR3 DNA: TGTGCCAGCAGTTCGGACAGGGAGGCTCAGCCCCAGCATTTT
clone size: -; J gene: TRBJ2-2; D gene: -; V gene: TRBV18; CDR3 protein: CASSLFPIRQGSAGELFF; CDR3 DNA: TGTGCCAGCTCACTGTTCCCGATCAGGCAGGGCAGCGCCGGGGAGCTGTTTTTT
clone size: -; J gene: TRBJ1-3; D gene: -; V gene: TRBV6-5; CDR3 protein: CASSYRPGNTIYF; CDR3 DNA: TGTGCCAGCAGTTACAGGCCTGGAAACACCATATATTTT
clone size: -; J gene: TRBJ1-3; D gene: -; V gene: TRBV2; CDR3 protein: CASSEQVFSGNTIYF; CDR3 DNA: TGTGCCAGCAGTGAACAGGTCTTCTCTGGAAACACCATATATTTT
clone size: once; J gene: TRBJ2-3; D gene: -; V gene: TRBV11-2; CDR3 protein: CASSPRGDTQYF; CDR3 DNA: TGTGCCAGCAGCCCTAGGGGAGATACGCAGTATTTT
clone size: -; J gene: TRBJ2-5; D gene: TRBD1; V gene: TRBV5-1; CDR3 protein: CASSLSLQGNQETQYF; CDR3 DNA: TGCGCCAGCAGCTTATCACTACAGGGGAACCAAGAGACCCAGTACTTC
clone size: -; J gene: TRBJ1-5; D gene: -; V gene: TRBV2; CDR3 protein: CASSGGNKDQPQHF; CDR3 DNA: TGTGCCAGCAGTGGGGGGAATAAGGATCAGCCCCAGCATTTT
clone size: few; J gene: TRBJ2-7; D gene: TRBD1; V gene: TRBV5-4; CDR3 protein: CASSLTGGDEQYF; CDR3 DNA: TGTGCCAGCAGCTTGACAGGGGGCGACGAGCAGTACTTC
clone size: once; J gene: TRBJ1-1; D gene: -; V gene: TRBV10-2; CDR3 protein: CASRGGDGTEAFF; CDR3 DNA: TGCGCCAGCAGGGGCGGGGATGGGACTGAAGCTTTCTTT